This paragraph covers one T cell receptor (beta chain) sequence. Its antigen is not known. The data stem from a study of T cells in localized non-small cell lung cancer. Overall study results and limits: Tumor trailed uninvolved adjacent lung in T cell clonality, which peaked there. Only one tumor region went through sequencing, so heterogeneity may still be there. When the top 100 tumor clones were examined, a median approximately 57 of them also appeared in the adjacent lung, which was paired and uninvolved.

Clones were sequenced by immunoSEQ multiplex PCR, and TCRdb holds only the in-frame ones, with some missing. The sample holds around 50,000 clones, about nine tenths seen once. V dropped 6 bases and J dropped 2 bases, with 14 bases sitting between them. The CDR3 totals 14 residues. Looked up from germline, CDR1 is SGHRS and CDR2 is YFSETQ. V usage is TRBV5-1 and J usage is TRBJ1-1, with TRBD1 as a possible D gene (5 bases). The sequences come from peripheral blood, collected before any cancer treatment. This sequence was found in a woman aged 40-69 years with stage I lung adenocarcinoma. The CDR3 is CASKRGEGNTEAFF. CDR3 sequence (DNA): TGCGCCAGCAAAAGGGGAGAGGGCAACACTGAAGCTTTCTTT.